A selection of T cell receptor beta chains follows, all from one sample in a study of shared clonotypes between healthy human individuals. Here immunoSEQ multiplex PCR was the method, and the copy in TCRdb shows in-frame clones only, minus some. The sample lists about 2 million clones; roughly 96% were seen once. The sequencing sample was made of naive CD4+ T cells sorted from blood. Source of these receptors: a man aged 18 to 29 in good health. Both conserved end residues are part of each CDR3. The D gene is left open where the match is weak. Part of the rows lack a size; the others show once, few, many or a class for expanded clones.

-	TRBV5-4	TRBD1	TRBJ1-2	TGTGCCAGCAGCCTTGACAGGGGGAGTAACTATGGCTACACCTTC	CASSLDRGSNYGYTF
-	TRBV4-1	TRBD1	TRBJ1-5	TGCGCCAGCAGCCACCCACGGACAGGGGGTTACTATAGCAATCAGCCCCAGCATTTT	CASSHPRTGGYYSNQPQHF
-	TRBV11-2	-	TRBJ2-1	TGTGCCAGCAGCTTAGTCCTAAACCCCAGCGGTGAGCAGTTCTTC	CASSLVLNPSGEQFF
-	TRBV9	-	TRBJ2-5	TGTGCCAGCAGCTCCCGGGTGGGGGCCAGCGGTGGGGAGACCCAGTACTTC	CASSSRVGASGGETQYF
-	TRBV7-2	-	TRBJ2-3	TGTGCCAGCAGCTTAAGGTGGGATCGCACAGATACGCAGTATTTT	CASSLRWDRTDTQYF
once	TRBV18	-	TRBJ1-1	TGTGCCAGCTCACCAGCACTGAACACTGAAGCTTTCTTT	CASSPALNTEAFF
-	TRBV5-1	-	TRBJ2-5	TGCGCCAGCAGCCCCTTCGTCCCGGAGGGGCAAGAGACCCAGTACTTC	CASSPFVPEGQETQYF
-	TRBV5-1	TRBD2	TRBJ2-1	TGCGCCAGCAGCTTGGGAGCGGGAGGGCCTCATGAGCAGTTCTTC	CASSLGAGGPHEQFF
-	TRBV5-1	-	TRBJ1-3	TGCGCCAGCAGCTTGGAGGCAGGGTCTGGAAACACCATATATTTT	CASSLEAGSGNTIYF
once	TRBV7-9	TRBD1	TRBJ2-5	TGTGCCAGCAGCTTAGCTATACAGGGGAGCGAGACCCAGTACTTC	CASSLAIQGSETQYF
-	TRBV27	-	TRBJ2-7	TGTGCCAGCCGATCCAGCCGCAGTTCCTACGAGCAGTACTTC	CASRSSRSSYEQYF
-	TRBV7-3	-	TRBJ2-3	TGTGCCAGCAGCTTAGCTCCCCATCCCCCAGATACGCAGTATTTT	CASSLAPHPPDTQYF
-	TRBV18	-	TRBJ1-5	TGTGCCAGCTCGCTAGGGACAACCGATAGCAATCAGCCCCAGCATTTT	CASSLGTTDSNQPQHF
-	TRBV18	-	TRBJ2-2	TGTGCCAGCTCACCATCTTCATACACCGGGGAGCTGTTTTTT	CASSPSSYTGELFF
-	TRBV7-9	-	TRBJ2-1	TGTGCCAGTATGCCGCGGATTCCCAACACGGCCAATGAGCAGTTCTTC	CASMPRIPNTANEQFF
-	TRBV27	-	TRBJ2-7	TGTGCCAGCAGTTTAGGGTCCCCCTACGAGCAGTACTTC	CASSLGSPYEQYF
-	TRBV29-1	-	TRBJ2-7	TGCAGCGTTGCGCGGGGCGGGAAATACGGCGAGCAGTACTTC	CSVARGGKYGEQYF
-	TRBV7-6	TRBD1	TRBJ2-2	TGTGCCAGCAGTAAGGGACAGGGATTGCTGACCGGGGAGCTGTTTTTT	CASSKGQGLLTGELFF
-	TRBV5-1	-	TRBJ2-2	TGCGCCAGCAGCTTGAAAGGGTATTCTCCCACCGGGGAGCTGTTTTTT	CASSLKGYSPTGELFF
few	TRBV5-1	TRBD1	TRBJ1-3	TGCGCCAGCAGCGCGGGGACAGCAGGAAACACCATATATTTT	CASSAGTAGNTIYF
few	TRBV7-2	-	TRBJ2-3	TGTGCCAGCAGCTTAGCAGCACGGCCAGATACGCAGTATTTT	CASSLAARPDTQYF
-	TRBV7-9	-	TRBJ2-3	TGTGCCAGCAGCCCGGGGGCCTCGCGTGCAAGCACAGATACGCAGTATTTT	CASSPGASRASTDTQYF
-	TRBV6-1	-	TRBJ2-1	TGTGCCAGCAGGGACCCACCGGGCTGGGAAGAGTTCTTC	CASRDPPGWEEFF
-	TRBV13	TRBD2	TRBJ2-2	TGTGCCAGCAGCTTGGGCCAGCCCATCCCGTTCAAGGTAGCGGGAGTAAGCGCCGGGGAGCTGTTTTTT	CASSLGQPIPFKVAGVSAGELFF
-	TRBV11-2	-	TRBJ1-1	TGTGCCAGCAGCTCCCGGGAAAGATTGAACACTGAAGCTTTCTTT	CASSSRERLNTEAFF
-	TRBV28	TRBD2	TRBJ2-7	TGTGCCAGCATCCCAGGAGGGCTAGCGGGAGTTCGCTACGAGCAGTACTTC	CASIPGGLAGVRYEQYF
-	TRBV6-5	TRBD1	TRBJ2-7	TGTGCCAGCAGTTATACAGGGGAGCCCCCTCTATACGAGCAGTACTTC	CASSYTGEPPLYEQYF
-	TRBV28	-	TRBJ1-5	TGTGCCAGCAGCCTCGACGGGGGCAATCAGCCCCAGCATTTT	CASSLDGGNQPQHF
-	TRBV27	-	TRBJ1-2	TGTGCCAGCAGTTTATCAGGCGTCTTAGGCTACACCTTC	CASSLSGVLGYTF
-	TRBV4-1	TRBD1	TRBJ1-4	TGCGCCAGCAGCCAAGAGGGACAGGGCATGAGTGAAAAACTGTTTTTT	CASSQEGQGMSEKLFF
-	TRBV7-8	-	TRBJ2-7	TGTGCCAGCAGCACCTCCGCCGAGCAGTACTTC	CASSTSAEQYF
-	TRBV18	TRBD1	TRBJ2-7	TGTGCCAGCTCACCACCTTCCGGGACAGCAAACTCCTACGAGCAGTACTTC	CASSPPSGTANSYEQYF
-	TRBV28	-	TRBJ2-1	TGTGCCAGCAGCGAGGGGTTGGGGTCATACGGAGGCAATGAGCAGTTCTTC	CASSEGLGSYGGNEQFF
-	TRBV5-1	-	TRBJ2-2	TGCGCCAGCAGAGAGGGACTCTCCCCCGGGGAGCTGTTTTTT	CASREGLSPGELFF
-	TRBV5-4	-	TRBJ2-3	TGTGCCAGCAGCTCGAATAATGGGGGTACGCAGTATTTT	CASSSNNGGTQYF
-	TRBV2	TRBD1	TRBJ1-1	TGTGCCAGCAGTGAAAGGAGGGGGCAAGGCACTGAAGCTTTCTTT	CASSERRGQGTEAFF
-	TRBV30	-	TRBJ2-5	TGTGCCTGGAGTTCGGTGGGGGCCAAGGGGGAGACCCAGTACTTC	CAWSSVGAKGETQYF
-	TRBV11-2	-	TRBJ2-2	TGTGCCAGCACTCCCCCGGCAGTCACCGGGGAGCTGTTTTTT	CASTPPAVTGELFF
-	TRBV5-1	-	TRBJ2-3	TGCGCCAGCAGCTTGGCCAGTAGCGGCACAGATACGCAGTATTTT	CASSLASSGTDTQYF
-	TRBV7-9	TRBD2	TRBJ2-3	TGTGCCATCCCGGGGGGGCCAACAGATACGCAGTATTTT	CAIPGGPTDTQYF
-	TRBV5-1	-	TRBJ2-2	TGCGCCAGCAGCACAACCTATACAGGGCCCACCGGGGAGCTGTTTTTT	CASSTTYTGPTGELFF
once	TRBV27	-	TRBJ2-2	TGTGCCAGCAGTTTTAACAGCTTTGCCGGGGAGCTGTTTTTT	CASSFNSFAGELFF
-	TRBV27	-	TRBJ1-5	TGTGCCAGCAGCCCTGGAGGGTCACAGCCCCAGCATTTT	CASSPGGSQPQHF
-	TRBV5-1	-	TRBJ2-2	TGCGCCAGCAGCTTTGGATCTAGTGGGACCACCGGGGAGCTGTTTTTT	CASSFGSSGTTGELFF
-	TRBV5-4	-	TRBJ1-1	TGTGCCAGCAGCTTGGAGACGGGGAACACTGAAGCTTTCTTT	CASSLETGNTEAFF
-	TRBV5-1	-	TRBJ1-2	TGCGCCAGCAGCTTGGCTGGGAATCAGGATGGCTACACCTTC	CASSLAGNQDGYTF
-	TRBV11-3	TRBD2	TRBJ2-1	TGTGCCAGCAGCTTAGATAGCGGGAGAGGTAGTGAGCAGTTCTTC	CASSLDSGRGSEQFF
-	TRBV30	TRBD1	TRBJ2-7	TGTGCCTGGAGTGGAGGAGGCCCGGGACAGGGGATCTACGAGCAGTACTTC	CAWSGGGPGQGIYEQYF
-	TRBV30	-	TRBJ1-2	TGTGCCTGGAGTGGCTTGGGAGGCGGGGGTTTCTATGGCTACACCTTC	CAWSGLGGGGFYGYTF
-	TRBV18	-	TRBJ1-5	TGTGCCAGCTCACCTCGACATGACGGTAATCAGCCCCAGCATTTT	CASSPRHDGNQPQHF